The 2 T cell receptor beta chains below were found in one sample sequenced in a study of T-cell reconstitution after alpha-beta-depleted transplantation in children. Preparation of the TCRbeta library was carried out with unique molecular identifiers. TCRdb fed the PCR reads into MiXCR, producing one record per CDR3 protein. The sample includes roughly 490,000 distinct CDR3 sequences, approximately 10% of them seen just once. Sample: PBMCs, mostly from graft donor cells, taken 180 days after TCRalphabeta/CD19-depleted stem cell transplant. These receptors came from a female patient aged 2-10 years who had a stem cell transplant for aplastic anemia, so the T cells may come from the graft donor.

This clonotype has a handful of counts. V gene TRBV29-1 combines with J gene TRBJ1-4, with no clear D. V was pared by 4 bases and J by 5 bases, with 11 bases between. Germline V gene sequence: CDR1 SQVTM, CDR2 ANQGSEA. CDR3 length: 13 residues. The CDR3 region has the DNA TGCAGCGTTGGCCGAGCCCAAAATGAAAAACTGTTTTTT. Translation: CSVGRAQNEKLFF.

This clonotype has more than one count but fewer than ten. The chain is built from TRBV29-1 and TRBJ1-1; weak D call: TRBD1 (5 bases). The germline CDR1 and CDR2 sequences are SQVTM and ANQGSEA. The CDR3 has 14 residues. V dropped 0 bases and J dropped 10 bases, with 18 bases sitting between them. The DNA of the CDR3 is TGCAGCGTTGAAGATCGGTGGACACCCTCCGGAGCTTTCTTT. Its translation is CSVEDRWTPSGAFF.